Sequencing of this T cell receptor beta chain was carried out in a study of early T cells in non-severe SARS-CoV-2 infection. Study results and caveats: Sequences matched to VDJdb favored anti-spike CD8 responses, while private and CD4 specificities were missed.

TCRdb reprocessed the 5' RACE reads via MiXCR and lists one record per CDR3 protein. This sample carries 53,000 or so distinct CDR3 sequences, 12% of them seen once, and the ten largest clones take over 2%. This clonotype was recorded a few times. Its antigen is currently unknown. The source was whole blood, collected at baseline. The source of this sequence is an adult who was a healthcare worker with PCR-confirmed SARS-CoV-2 infection or an uninfected control (not recorded which).

The DNA for the CDR3 is TGTGCCAGCAGCTTAGACAGCAACACTGAAGCTTTCTTT. This codes for CASSLDSNTEAFF. This chain links TRBV7-3 with TRBJ1-1; maybe TRBD1 (5 bases). V lost 2 bases and J lost 2, with 6 bases in between. CDR1 is SGHTA and CDR2 is FQGTGA in the germline V gene. CDR3 length equals 13 residues.